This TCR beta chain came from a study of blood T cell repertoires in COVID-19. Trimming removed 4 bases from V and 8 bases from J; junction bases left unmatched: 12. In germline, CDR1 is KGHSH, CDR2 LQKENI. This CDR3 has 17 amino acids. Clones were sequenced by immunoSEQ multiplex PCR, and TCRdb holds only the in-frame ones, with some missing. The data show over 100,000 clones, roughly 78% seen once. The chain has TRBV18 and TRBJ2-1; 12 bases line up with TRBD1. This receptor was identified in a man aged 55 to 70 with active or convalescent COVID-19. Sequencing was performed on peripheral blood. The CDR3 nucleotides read TGTGCCAGCTCACTCAACCCCGGGACAGGGGGCTTGGATGAGCAGTTCTTC. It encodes CASSLNPGTGGLDEQFF.